The 31 T cell receptor beta chains below were found in one sample sequenced in a study of T cell changes during pregnancy in multiple sclerosis. The assay was immunoSEQ multiplex PCR, and TCRdb's table has in-frame clones only and misses some. The table has 50,000 to 65,000 clones, over 75% seen once. The sequenced sample was peripheral blood, obtained in the first trimester of pregnancy. The receptors stem from a female donor with multiple sclerosis, enrolled in a pregnancy study.

The chain couples TRBV5-1 to TRBJ2-1; a weak D match, TRBD1 (6 bases). Germline CDR1 reads SGHRS; CDR2 reads YFSETQ. This CDR3 region has 16 residues. V lost 0 bases, J lost 2 bases, and 12 bases lay in between. This chain's CDR3 is CASSLGGTNPYNEQFF. Here the CDR3 DNA reads TGCGCCAGCAGCTTGGGAGGGACAAATCCCTACAATGAGCAGTTCTTC.

J is TRBJ2-7 and V is TRBV19; 8 bases fit TRBD2. CDR3 length: 13 amino acids. V trimming: 5 bases; J trimming: 3 bases; junction bases outside the gene matches: 3. Germline CDR1 and CDR2: LNHDA and SQIVND (reference sequence). The DNA of the CDR3 is TGTGCCAGTAGTGCCGGGACTAGCTACGAGCAGTACTTC. It codes for CASSAGTSYEQYF.

The chain carries TRBV2 and TRBJ2-2; D unresolved. This CDR3 has 13 residues. Germline V gene sequence: CDR1 SNHLY, CDR2 FYNNEI. With 5 bases removed from V and 5 bases from J, the gap between germline ends came to 9 bases. CDR3 loop: CASSFKRTGELFF. The CDR3 nucleotides are TGTGCCAGCAGTTTTAAGAGGACCGGGGAGCTGTTTTTT.

The genes are TRBV4-1 and TRBJ1-3; D not certain. With 0 bases removed from V and 6 bases from J, the gap between germline ends came to 12 bases. The CDR3 length is 15 residues. Looked up from germline, CDR1 is MGHRA and CDR2 is YSYEKL. The DNA of the CDR3 is TGCGCCAGCAGCCAAGAGGGTGAGGGTTTAAACACCATATATTTT. Translating gives CASSQEGEGLNTIYF.

The rearrangement joins TRBV10-3 to TRBJ2-5, with 8 bases matching TRBD1. The germline CDR1 and CDR2 sequences are ENHRY and SYGVKD. With 5 bases clipped from V and 5 bases from J, the junction kept 10 bases outside the gene matches. The CDR3 runs 15 residues. The CDR3 nucleotides are TGTGCCATCAGTCCCCAGCAGGGGGCAGGGGAGACCCAGTACTTC. It specifies CAISPQQGAGETQYF.

The rearrangement links TRBV5-4 to TRBJ1-2, with 10 bases fitting TRBD1. This CDR3 is built from 16 residues. CDR1 is SGHNT, CDR2 YYREEE, per germline (reference sequence). With V trimmed by 0 bases and J by 5 bases, 7 bases remained unmatched. Here the CDR3 DNA reads TGTGCCAGCAGCTTGGCTACCGGGACAGGGGATTATGGCTACACCTTC. Its translation is CASSLATGTGDYGYTF.

The V call is TRBV6-6, the J call TRBJ2-7; TRBD1 agrees at 7 bases. V trimming: 2 bases; J trimming: 10 bases; junction bases outside the gene matches: 17. The CDR3 contains 16 residues. Germline assignment: CDR1 MNHNY and CDR2 SVGAGI (reference sequence). This chain's CDR3 is CASSYDGQVPRQVQYF. The CDR3 DNA reads TGTGCCAGCAGTTACGACGGACAGGTACCCCGACAGGTCCAGTACTTC.

The rearrangement links TRBV25-1 to TRBJ2-7, with 7 bases lining up with TRBD2. The junction had 15 bases not matched to a gene; V was cut back by 3 bases and J by 7 bases. This CDR3 is built from 16 residues. Looked up from germline, CDR1 is MGHDK and CDR2 is SYGVNS. CDR3 amino acids: CASSDLRAGAPLEQYF. CDR3 nucleotides: TGTGCCAGCAGTGACCTCCGCGCGGGAGCCCCCTTGGAGCAGTACTTC.

Judged by abundance, this clone is medium-sized. CDR3 sequence (DNA): TGTGCCAGCAGCGAGCTAGGAGGCTCCTACAATGAGCAGTTCTTC. It yields the protein CASSELGGSYNEQFF. The V and J genes are TRBV7-3 and TRBJ2-1; possibly TRBD2 for D (5 bases). Trimming left V 5 bases short and J 0 bases short, with 11 bases between. The germline V gene has CDR1 SGHTA and CDR2 FQGTGA. The CDR3 covers 15 residues.

The V call is TRBV11-2, the J call TRBJ2-7; D is perhaps TRBD1 (6 bases). The CDR3 is 14 residues long. CDR1 is SGHAT and CDR2 is FQNNGV in the germline V gene. V was shortened by 1 base and J by 7 bases, with 14 bases between the two germline ends. CDR3: CASSLGSRGDEQYF. The CDR3 nucleotides read TGTGCCAGCAGCTTAGGGAGCAGGGGCGATGAGCAGTACTTC.

This chain connects TRBV10-2 to TRBJ2-5; 8 bases are a match to TRBD1. Germline V gives CDR1 WSHSY, CDR2 SAAADI. V dropped 4 bases and J dropped 7; count of bases not matched to a gene: 2. This CDR3 region has 12 residues. This chain's CDR3 is CASSGTGGTQYF. The CDR3 nucleotides read TGCGCCAGCAGTGGTACAGGGGGGACCCAGTACTTC.

The V gene is TRBV5-1, the J gene TRBJ2-1; TRBD2 matches at 7 bases. The CDR3 has 14 amino acids. The junction had 5 bases not matched to a gene; V was cut back by 4 bases and J by 4 bases. The germline V gene has CDR1 SGHRS and CDR2 YFSETQ. CDR3: CASSGAGVYNEQFF. The CDR3 bases are TGCGCCAGCAGCGGGGCGGGAGTTTACAATGAGCAGTTCTTC.

J is TRBJ2-3 and V is TRBV6-4; 10 nucleotides align to TRBD2. V was clipped by 3 bases and J by 8 bases; unmatched bases: 8. From germline, CDR1 is MRHNA and CDR2 SNTAGT. This CDR3 has 15 amino acids. CDR3 DNA sequence: TGTGCCAGCAGTGAGGCTAGCGGGAGAGGCGGTACGCAGTATTTT. Translating it yields CASSEASGRGGTQYF.

The chain uses TRBV5-5 and TRBJ2-7; D perhaps matches TRBD1 (6 bases). CDR1 is SGHKS and CDR2 is YYEKEE in the germline V gene (reference sequence). This CDR3 is built from 14 residues. Trimming shortened V by 4 bases and J by 5 bases, and 16 bases separated the two germline ends. The CDR3: CASSRTQGLHEQYF. For the CDR3, the DNA is TGTGCCAGCAGCCGGACCCAGGGGTTACACGAGCAGTACTTC.

V usage is TRBV27 and J usage is TRBJ2-7; possible D gene TRBD1, 6 bases. The ends were cut back, 6 bases at V and 0 bases at J, with 18 bases in the middle. The CDR3 totals 16 residues. Germline V gives CDR1 MNHEY, CDR2 SMNVEV (reference sequence). The CDR3 region has the DNA TGTGCCAGCAGCCCAGGGGTTAGCCGAAACTCCTACGAGCAGTACTTC. Translation: CASSPGVSRNSYEQYF.

The CDR3: CASSPRDRAVEAFF. CDR3 nucleotide sequence: TGCGCCAGCAGCCCCCGGGACAGGGCTGTTGAAGCTTTCTTT. The V and J genes are TRBV5-1 and TRBJ1-1; TRBD1 aligns across 9 bases. CDR3 length: 14 amino acids. After removal of 4 bases from V and 7 bases from J, the junction contained 8 bases not matched to a gene. CDR1 is SGHRS and CDR2 is YFSETQ in the germline V gene.

This chain links TRBV6-1 with TRBJ1-3; D is perhaps TRBD1 (6 bases). This CDR3 has 14 residues. Trimming cost V 6 bases and J 1 base, with 10 bases left between them. From germline, CDR1 is MNHNS and CDR2 SASEGT. DNA for the CDR3: TGTGCCAGCAGCGCCGACAGGTCTGGAAACACCATATATTTT. Protein product: CASSADRSGNTIYF.

The genes are TRBV5-4 and TRBJ2-5, with 13 bases identical to TRBD2. The CDR3 consists of 16 residues. J lost 4 bases, V lost 4 bases, and 7 bases had no gene match. The germline CDR1 and CDR2 sequences are SGHNT and YYREEE (reference sequence). The CDR3 DNA sequence: TGTGCCAGCAGCCGGACTAGCGGGAGCGCGGGAGAGACCCAGTACTTC. This encodes CASSRTSGSAGETQYF.

The V call is TRBV27, the J call TRBJ1-1, with D possibly being TRBD1 (6 bases). The CDR3 contains 18 residues. V lost 2 bases, J lost 0 bases, and 19 bases lay in between. Germline V gene sequence: CDR1 MNHEY, CDR2 SMNVEV (reference sequence). The CDR3 region is CASSLEPRTQGMNTEAFF. The CDR3 DNA follows: TGTGCCAGCAGTTTAGAGCCCCGTACACAGGGAATGAACACTGAAGCTTTCTTT.

The J gene is TRBJ2-7, the V gene TRBV27; maybe TRBD2 (5 bases). The CDR3 is 13 residues long. The germline V and J ends were trimmed by 4 bases and 4 bases, with 11 bases remaining between them. Germline CDR1 MNHEY, CDR2 SMNVEV (reference sequence). CDR3 bases: TGTGCCAGCAGTTCCGGACTTCAATACGAGCAGTACTTC. Translated, it gives CASSSGLQYEQYF.

The chain joins TRBV6-6 to TRBJ2-1, with D tentatively TRBD2 (5 bases). The ends were cut back, 2 bases at V and 8 bases at J, with 16 bases in the middle. This CDR3 comprises 15 residues. Germline lookup yields CDR1 MNHNY and CDR2 SVGAGI (reference sequence). CDR3: CASSYEDGGSDEQFF. CDR3 coding DNA: TGTGCCAGCAGTTACGAGGACGGAGGTAGCGATGAGCAGTTCTTC.

J is TRBJ2-1 and V is TRBV4-1, with 10 bases lining up with TRBD2. Trimming removed 4 bases from V and 9 bases from J; junction bases left unmatched: 9. Germline-derived CDR1 and CDR2 are MGHRA and YSYEKL. The CDR3 length is 15 residues. CDR3 sequence: CASSLKYASGSEQFF. CDR3 in DNA: TGCGCCAGCAGCCTCAAGTACGCTAGCGGGAGTGAGCAGTTCTTC.

This chain uses TRBV5-3 with TRBJ2-5; TRBD2 matches at 16 bases. TRBV5-3 is an open reading frame whose function is uncertain. With V trimmed by 3 bases and J by 4 bases, 12 bases remained unmatched. This CDR3 is 19 amino acids long. CDR3 nucleotides: TGTGCCAGAAGCTACGGGACTAGCGGGAGGGCGATAATAGGAGAGACCCAGTACTTC. Its translation is CARSYGTSGRAIIGETQYF.

J is TRBJ2-3 and V is TRBV28, with 9 bases matching TRBD2. The V gene's germline CDR1 is MDHEN and CDR2 SYDVKM. The CDR3 runs to 19 residues. The V segment lost 1 base and the J segment 0 bases; nucleotides outside the gene matches: 11. In DNA form, the CDR3 reads TGTGCCAGCAGTTTATTCACGCTAGCGGGGAGCTATAGCACAGATACGCAGTATTTT. As protein: CASSLFTLAGSYSTDTQYF.

In its sample, this clone was seen a few times. This rearrangement joins TRBV19 to TRBJ2-7, with D unresolved. This CDR3 has 12 amino acids. Germline V gives CDR1 LNHDA, CDR2 SQIVND (reference sequence). V dropped 5 bases and J dropped 0 bases, with 5 bases sitting between them. Here the CDR3 reads CASSDFSYEQYF. DNA for the CDR3: TGTGCCAGTAGTGACTTCTCCTACGAGCAGTACTTC.

The chain employs TRBV7-9 and TRBJ2-1; 10 positions match TRBD2. With V trimmed by 5 bases and J by 10 bases, 8 bases remained unmatched. Germline assignment: CDR1 SEHNR and CDR2 FQNEAQ (reference sequence). The CDR3 runs to 14 residues. Here the CDR3 DNA reads TGTGCCAGCAGCAGCAGGACTAGCGGCGGGGAGCAGTTCTTC. Protein: CASSSRTSGGEQFF.

The chain uses TRBV28 and TRBJ1-1; maybe TRBD1 (5 bases). Between the trimmed V and J ends, which lost 4 bases and 0 bases, there was a span of 12 bases. Per germline, CDR1 MDHEN and CDR2 SYDVKM. The CDR3 is 15 residues long. The CDR3 loop is CASSSLTELNTEAFF. As DNA, the CDR3 is TGTGCCAGCAGTTCCTTGACAGAATTGAACACTGAAGCTTTCTTT.

The chain uses TRBV2 and TRBJ1-4; D is ambiguous. This CDR3 is 13 amino acids long. Trimming left V 1 base short and J 8 bases short, with 8 bases between. The germline CDR1 and CDR2 sequences are SNHLY and FYNNEI. CDR3 region: CASSEGDGEKLFF. The DNA for the CDR3 is TGTGCCAGCAGTGAAGGAGACGGGGAAAAACTGTTTTTT.

This rearrangement joins TRBV10-1 to TRBJ1-1; 7 bases are a match to TRBD1. Germline V gives CDR1 WNHNN, CDR2 SYGVQD (reference sequence). The CDR3 is 13 residues long. The V and J ends lost 7 bases and 0 bases, in that order; junction bases with no gene match: 2. The chain's CDR3 is CASKGQLNTEAFF. DNA for the CDR3: TGCGCCAGCAAGGGACAGCTGAACACTGAAGCTTTCTTT.

This clone occurred once. The J gene is TRBJ1-1, the V gene TRBV4-3; D is ambiguous. CDR3 length equals 18 residues. Trimming took 1 base from V and 5 from J, leaving 23 bases between them. CDR1 is LGHNA and CDR2 is YSLEER in the germline V gene. The CDR3 reads CASSQVGPGVEGGTEAFF. Written as DNA, the CDR3 is TGCGCCAGCAGCCAAGTAGGTCCCGGGGTTGAGGGTGGGACTGAAGCTTTCTTT.

The chain uses TRBV6-5 and TRBJ1-4, with TRBD1 matching over 7 bases. The V segment lost 9 bases and the J segment 7 bases; nucleotides outside the gene matches: 8. Germline V gives CDR1 MNHEY, CDR2 SVGAGI. This CDR3 is built from 13 residues. The CDR3 loop is CARGRDSGEKLFF. CDR3 DNA sequence: TGTGCCAGAGGACGGGACAGTGGTGAAAAACTGTTTTTT.